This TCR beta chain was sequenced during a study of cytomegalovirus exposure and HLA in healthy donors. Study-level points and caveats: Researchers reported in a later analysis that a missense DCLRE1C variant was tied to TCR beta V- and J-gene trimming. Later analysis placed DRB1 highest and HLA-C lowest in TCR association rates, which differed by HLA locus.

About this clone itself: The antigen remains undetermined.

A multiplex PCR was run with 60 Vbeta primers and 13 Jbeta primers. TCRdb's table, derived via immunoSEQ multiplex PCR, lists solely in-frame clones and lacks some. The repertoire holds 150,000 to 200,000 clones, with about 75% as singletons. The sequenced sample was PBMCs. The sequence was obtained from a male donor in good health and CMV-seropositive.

The DNA for the CDR3 is TGTGCCACCCAGCCCCTAGGCGGGGCCTACAATGAGCAGTTCTTC. It yields the protein CATQPLGGAYNEQFF. The chain recombines TRBV7-3 with TRBJ2-1; a possible D gene is TRBD2 (6 bases). The germline V gene has CDR1 SGHTA and CDR2 FQGTGA. V was shortened by 10 bases and J by 2 bases, with 18 bases between the two germline ends. The CDR3 covers 15 residues.